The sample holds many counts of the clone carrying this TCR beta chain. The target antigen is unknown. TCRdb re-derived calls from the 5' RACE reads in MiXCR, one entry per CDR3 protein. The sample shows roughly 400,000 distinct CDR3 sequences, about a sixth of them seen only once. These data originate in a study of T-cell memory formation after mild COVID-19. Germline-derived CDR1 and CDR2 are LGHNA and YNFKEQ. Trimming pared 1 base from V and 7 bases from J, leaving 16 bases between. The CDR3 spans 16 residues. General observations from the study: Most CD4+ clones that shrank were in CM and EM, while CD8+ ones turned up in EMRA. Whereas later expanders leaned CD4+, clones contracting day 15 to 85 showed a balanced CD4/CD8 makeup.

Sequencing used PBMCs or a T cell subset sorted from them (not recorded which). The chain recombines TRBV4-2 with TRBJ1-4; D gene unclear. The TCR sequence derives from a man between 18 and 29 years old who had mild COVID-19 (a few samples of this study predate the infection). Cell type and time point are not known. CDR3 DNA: TGTGCCAGCAGCCAAGGTGGGAACTGGGAGGGTGAAAAACTGTTTTTT. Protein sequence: CASSQGGNWEGEKLFF.